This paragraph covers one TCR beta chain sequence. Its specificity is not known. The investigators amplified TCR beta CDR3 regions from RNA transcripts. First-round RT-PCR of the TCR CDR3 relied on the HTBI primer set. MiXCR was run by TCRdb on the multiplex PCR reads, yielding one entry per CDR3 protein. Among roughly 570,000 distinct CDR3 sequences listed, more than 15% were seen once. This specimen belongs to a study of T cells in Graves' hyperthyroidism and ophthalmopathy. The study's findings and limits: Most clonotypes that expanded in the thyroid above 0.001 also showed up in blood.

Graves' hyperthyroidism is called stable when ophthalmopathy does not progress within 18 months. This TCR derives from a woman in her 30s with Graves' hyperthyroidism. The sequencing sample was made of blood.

CDR3 nucleotide sequence: TGTGCCAGTAGTAGCTTGACAGGAAACTACGAGCAGTACTTC. Translated, it gives CASSSLTGNYEQYF. The chain employs TRBV19 and TRBJ2-7, with a weak D call TRBD1 (6 bases). Trimming shortened V by 4 bases and J by 3 bases, and 13 bases separated the two germline ends. The CDR3 is made up of 14 amino acids. Germline values: CDR1 LNHDA, CDR2 SQIVND (reference sequence).